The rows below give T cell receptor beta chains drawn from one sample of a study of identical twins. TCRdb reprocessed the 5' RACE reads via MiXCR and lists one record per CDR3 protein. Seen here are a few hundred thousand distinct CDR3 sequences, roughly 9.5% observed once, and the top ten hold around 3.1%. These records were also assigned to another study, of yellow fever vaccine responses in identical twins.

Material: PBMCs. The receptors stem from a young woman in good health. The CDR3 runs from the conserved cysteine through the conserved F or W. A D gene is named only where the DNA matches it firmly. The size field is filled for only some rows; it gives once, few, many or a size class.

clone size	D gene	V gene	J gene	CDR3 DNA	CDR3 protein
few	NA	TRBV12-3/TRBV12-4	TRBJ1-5	TGTGCCAGCAGTTTCTTAACAGACAATCAGCCCCAGCATTTT	CASSFLTDNQPQHF
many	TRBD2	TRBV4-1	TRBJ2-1	TGCGCCAGCAGCCAAGATCAATCGCTAGCGGGAGGTGAGCAGTTCTTC	CASSQDQSLAGGEQFF
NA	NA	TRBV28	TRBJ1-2	TGTGCCAGCACCGAAGGGAACAGGGATTATGGCTACACCTTC	CASTEGNRDYGYTF
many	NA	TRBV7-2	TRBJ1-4	TGTGCCAGCAGCTTACGGGGCGGAAATGAAAAACTGTTTTTT	CASSLRGGNEKLFF
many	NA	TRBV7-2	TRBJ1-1	TGTGCCAGCAGCTTAGAAGTAGGGGGCACTGAAGCTTTCTTT	CASSLEVGGTEAFF
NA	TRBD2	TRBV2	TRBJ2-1	TGTGCCAGCGTCGGGACTAGCGGGAGTCGGTTTTTCAATGAGCAGTTCTTC	CASVGTSGSRFFNEQFF
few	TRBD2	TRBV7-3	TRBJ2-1	TGTGCCAGCAGCTTAGGCGGGGGGGCCGGCAATGAGCAGTTCTTC	CASSLGGGAGNEQFF
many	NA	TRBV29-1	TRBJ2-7	TGCAGCGTTGGGTTGGGACAATACTACGAGCAGTACTTC	CSVGLGQYYEQYF
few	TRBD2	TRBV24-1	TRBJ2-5	TGTGCCACCGGCACTAGCGACCAAGAGACCCAGTACTTC	CATGTSDQETQYF
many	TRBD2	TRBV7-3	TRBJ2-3	TGTGCCAGCAGCTTATTGTCTGCGGGGGGGTACACAGATACGCAGTATTTT	CASSLLSAGGYTDTQYF
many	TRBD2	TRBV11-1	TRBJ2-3	TGTGCCAGCAGCTTAGTGGAAGGGCTCCCACCCCGGCGGGGGATTACAGATACGCAGTATTTT	CASSLVEGLPPRRGITDTQYF
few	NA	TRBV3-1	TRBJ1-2	TGTGCCAGCAGCCTGCAGGGGTCCCCTAACTATGGCTACACCTTC	CASSLQGSPNYGYTF
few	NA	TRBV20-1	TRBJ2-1	TGCAGTGCTACGTATTTTGGGTCCTACAATGAGCAGTTCTTC	CSATYFGSYNEQFF
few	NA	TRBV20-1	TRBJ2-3	TGCAGTGCTAGAGATATTTATTTAGGTCGGAGCACAGATACGCAGTATTTT	CSARDIYLGRSTDTQYF
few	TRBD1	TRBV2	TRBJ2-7	TGTGCCAGCAGAAGGACAGGGGGCTCCGACGAGCAGTACTTC	CASRRTGGSDEQYF
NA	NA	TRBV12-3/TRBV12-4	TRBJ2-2	TGTGCCAGCAGTTTCCGGACAACCCTTTTCCCCGGGGAGCTGTTTTTT	CASSFRTTLFPGELFF
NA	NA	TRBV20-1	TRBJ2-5	TGCAGTGCTAGAGATTATAAACGGGGGTCAGAGACCCAGTACTTC	CSARDYKRGSETQYF
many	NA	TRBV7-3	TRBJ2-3	TGTGCCAGCAGCGCGACCACAGATACGCAGTATTTT	CASSATTDTQYF
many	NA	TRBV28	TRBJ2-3	TGTGCCAGCAGTTTGATGGGGGAGGATACGCAGTATTTT	CASSLMGEDTQYF
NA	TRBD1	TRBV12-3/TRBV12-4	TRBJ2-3	TGTGCCAGCAGTTCCGGACAGGTTTCAGATACGCAGTATTTT	CASSSGQVSDTQYF
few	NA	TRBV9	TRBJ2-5	TGTGCCAGCAGCGGCCCCGCGGGCGAGCAAGAGACCCAGTACTTC	CASSGPAGEQETQYF
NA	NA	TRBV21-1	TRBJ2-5	TGTGCCAGCAGCAAAGTGATGTACCAAGAGACCCAGTACTTC	CASSKVMYQETQYF
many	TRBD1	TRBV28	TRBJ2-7	TGTGCCAGCAGTGCCCCAGGGGACAGGGGCTACGAGCAGTACTTC	CASSAPGDRGYEQYF
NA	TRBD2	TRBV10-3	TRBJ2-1	TGTGCCATGGGGACTAGCGGGAGGAATGAGCAGTTCTTC	CAMGTSGRNEQFF
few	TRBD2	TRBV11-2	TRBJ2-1	TGTGCCAGCAGCTTAGTTTCTAGCGGGGCCCCCTACAATGAGCAGTTCTTC	CASSLVSSGAPYNEQFF
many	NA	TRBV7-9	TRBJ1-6	TGTGCCAGCAGCACTTTAGATAGTTCACCCCTCCACTTT	CASSTLDSSPLHF
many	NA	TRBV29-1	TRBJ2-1	TGCAGCGTTGATAGAATGGGGAATGAGCAGTTCTTC	CSVDRMGNEQFF
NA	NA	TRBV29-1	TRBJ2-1	TGCAGCGTTGGAGGTTCTGTAGACAATGAGCAGTTCTTC	CSVGGSVDNEQFF
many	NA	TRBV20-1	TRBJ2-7	TGCAGTGCTAGAGATGAAGGCCCGGTGGGGAACTACGAGCAGTACTTC	CSARDEGPVGNYEQYF
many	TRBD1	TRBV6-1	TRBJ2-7	TGTGCCAGCAGTCCGTGGCGACAGGGAACCTACGAGCAGTACTTC	CASSPWRQGTYEQYF
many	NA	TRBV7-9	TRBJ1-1	TGTGCCAGCAGATATGGGGGGAACACTGAAGCTTTCTTT	CASRYGGNTEAFF
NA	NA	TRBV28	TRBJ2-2	TGTGCCAGCGCCGAACGGGTCGGGGAGCTGTTTTTT	CASAERVGELFF
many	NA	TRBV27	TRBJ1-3	TGTGCCAGCAGTACGAAAACTCTGAGCTCTGGAAACACCATATATTTT	CASSTKTLSSGNTIYF
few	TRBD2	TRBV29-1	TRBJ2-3	TGCAGCGTTGTCGGGCTAGCGGGAGGGGCTCCACAGGATACGCAGTATTTT	CSVVGLAGGAPQDTQYF
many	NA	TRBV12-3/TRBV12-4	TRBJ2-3	TGTGCCAGCAGTTCGAAGGGGACAGATACGCAGTATTTT	CASSSKGTDTQYF
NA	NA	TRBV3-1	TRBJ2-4	TGTGCCAGCAGCCAAGACCCCCTAGCCAAAAACATTCAGTACTTC	CASSQDPLAKNIQYF
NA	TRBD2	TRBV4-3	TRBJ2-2	TGCGCCAGCAGCGGGACTAGGTACACCGGGGAGCTGTTTTTT	CASSGTRYTGELFF
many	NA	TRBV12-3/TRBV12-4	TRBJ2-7	TGTGCCAGCAGTTCGGGACTTGTCCCCTACGAGCAGTACTTC	CASSSGLVPYEQYF
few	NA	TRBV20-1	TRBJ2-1	TGCAGTGCCCTCTCCGGGGACCATTACAATGAGCAGTTCTTC	CSALSGDHYNEQFF
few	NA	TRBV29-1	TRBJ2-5	TGCAGCGCTACCCCGGGGATTTCAGAGACCCAGTACTTC	CSATPGISETQYF
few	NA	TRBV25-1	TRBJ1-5	TGTGCCAGCAGTGGTGTGGGGGCTCAGCCCCAGCATTTT	CASSGVGAQPQHF
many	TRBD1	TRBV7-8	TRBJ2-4	TGTGCCAGCAGCTCCGGGTGGACAGGCAAAAACATTCAGTACTTC	CASSSGWTGKNIQYF
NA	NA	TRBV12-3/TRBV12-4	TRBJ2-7	TGTGCCAGCAGTGGGTATCGGGTGACGATCAGGTACGAGCTGTACTTC	CASSGYRVTIRYELYF
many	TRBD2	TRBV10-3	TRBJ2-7	TGTGCCATCAGGCGGACTAGCGGAACCAACTACGAGCAGTACTTC	CAIRRTSGTNYEQYF
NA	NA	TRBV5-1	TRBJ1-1	TGCGCCAGCAGCTCGAAAGAGCTTAACACTGAAGCTTTCTTT	CASSSKELNTEAFF
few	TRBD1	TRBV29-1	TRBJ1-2	TGCAGCGTTGAAGAGCGCGCAGGGGGCGGACTCGGCTACACCTTC	CSVEERAGGGLGYTF
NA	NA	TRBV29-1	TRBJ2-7	TGCAGCGTTGAAGATGCGGCTAGCCCGTCCTACGAGCAGTACTTC	CSVEDAASPSYEQYF
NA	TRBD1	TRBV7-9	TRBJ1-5	TGTGCCAGCAGTCGACAGGGGGGCGGTCAGCCCCAGCATTTT	CASSRQGGGQPQHF
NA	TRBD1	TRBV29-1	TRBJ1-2	TGCAGCGTTCCCGGGACAGCTAACTATGGCTACACCTTC	CSVPGTANYGYTF
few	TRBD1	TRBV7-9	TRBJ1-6	TGTGCCAGCAGCCCCCCTGGGGACAGATATAATTCACCCCTCCACTTT	CASSPPGDRYNSPLHF
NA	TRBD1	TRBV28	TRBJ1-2	TGTGCCAGCAGCACCTTTGGGACAGGGAGCTACACCTTC	CASSTFGTGSYTF
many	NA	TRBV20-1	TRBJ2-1	TGCAGTGCTAGAGATTCCGGGAGCCCAACCTACAATGAGCAGTTCTTC	CSARDSGSPTYNEQFF
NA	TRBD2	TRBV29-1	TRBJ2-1	TGCAGCGCTACGGGACTAGCGGGAGGGCGGTACAATGAGCAGTTCTTC	CSATGLAGGRYNEQFF
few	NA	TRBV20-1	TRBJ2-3	TGCAGTGCTAGAGATCTCGGGCAGGGGGGAGATACGCAGTATTTT	CSARDLGQGGDTQYF